A single sample is the source of the 22 T cell receptor beta chains below, sequenced in a study of intratumoral heterogeneity in liver cancer. Multiple geographically separated regions of the hepatocellular carcinoma nodule were sampled separately. Clones were read by immunoSEQ multiplex PCR, and TCRdb kept only the in-frame ones, dropping some. Of about 6,200 clones in the sample, about two thirds are singletons; the top ten hold about 39%. The starting material was tumor tissue, obtained before any cancer treatment. The receptors come from a woman between 65 and 79 years old with hepatocellular carcinoma.

The chain couples TRBV6-5 to TRBJ2-7; D remains unclear. CDR1 is MNHEY and CDR2 is SVGAGI in the germline V gene. The V end was cut by 0 bases, the J end by 3 bases, with 9 bases between. The CDR3 has 14 residues. CDR3 sequence: CASSYSDSIYEQYF. In DNA, the CDR3 is TGTGCCAGCAGTTACTCTGACTCAATCTACGAGCAGTACTTC.

The chain links TRBV7-9 to TRBJ2-2, with TRBD1 matching 7 bases. This CDR3 is 13 amino acids long. V was pared by 6 bases and J by 5 bases, with 3 bases of the junction left unmatched. Germline assignment: CDR1 SEHNR and CDR2 FQNEAQ (reference sequence). CDR3: CASSPTGTGELFF. As DNA, the CDR3 is TGTGCCAGCAGTCCGACAGGGACCGGGGAGCTGTTTTTT.

The chain is built from TRBV28 and TRBJ1-1; no reliable D call. The CDR3 contains 14 residues. V was clipped by 6 bases and J by 10 bases, with 21 bases between them. Germline loops: CDR1 MDHEN, CDR2 SYDVKM. The CDR3, as DNA: TGTGCCAGCAGGAGCGGGAGGGAACAGAGCGGAGCTTTCTTT. Translated, it gives CASRSGREQSGAFF.

The J gene is TRBJ2-5, the V gene TRBV7-9; D unresolved. The CDR3 extends over 15 amino acids. Germline CDR1 is SEHNR and CDR2 is FQNEAQ (reference sequence). Between the trimmed V and J ends, which lost 4 bases and 2 bases, there was a span of 14 bases. The DNA for the CDR3 is TGTGCCAGCAGCTACTTGGCAACCGAGCAAGAGACCCAGTACTTC. Amino acids: CASSYLATEQETQYF. The entire variable domain, with the rest obtained from reference TRBV7-9 and TRBJ2-5, is as follows: DTGVSQNPRHKITKRGQNVTFRCDPISEHNRLYWYRQTLGQGPEFLTYFQNEAQLEKSRLLSDRFSAERPKGSFSTLEIQRTEQGDSAMYLCASSYLATEQETQYFGPGTRLLVL.

The CDR3, as DNA: TGCGCCAGCAGCTTCGGACTAGCGGGAGCGGGGGAGACCCAGTACTTC. Translation gives CASSFGLAGAGETQYF. This chain links TRBV5-1 with TRBJ2-5, with 13 bases aligning to TRBD2. Germline V lookup: CDR1 SGHRS, CDR2 YFSETQ. This CDR3 region has 16 residues. The ends lost 2 bases at V and 5 bases at J; junction bases unmatched: 6.

The gene calls are TRBV6-5 and TRBJ2-1; 13 bases line up with TRBD2. CDR1 is MNHEY, CDR2 SVGAGI, per germline. Trimming at V came to 1 base and at J to 10 bases, leaving 1 base not matched to a gene. The CDR3 totals 14 residues. CDR3 sequence (DNA): TGTGCCAGCAGTTACTTACTAGCGGGAGGGGAGCAGTTCTTC. Encoded protein: CASSYLLAGGEQFF.

This chain uses TRBV30 with TRBJ1-1, with D maybe TRBD1 (6 bases). The CDR3 has 15 residues. Germline V gives CDR1 GTSNPN, CDR2 SVGIG (reference sequence). V shed 0 bases and J shed 1 base, with 12 bases lying between them. CDR3 amino acids: CAWSVWGTPNTEAFF. Written as DNA, the CDR3 is TGTGCCTGGAGTGTATGGGGGACACCGAACACTGAAGCTTTCTTT.

In this sample, this clone turned up a few times. The chain has TRBV3-1 (or the pseudogene TRBV3-2) and TRBJ2-7, with a weak D call TRBD2 (5 bases). V lost 4 bases, J lost 4 bases, and 17 bases lay in between. CDR3 length: 15 residues. Germline V gene sequence: CDR1 LGHDT, CDR2 YNNKEL (reference sequence). The CDR3 sequence is CASSPTPPRGYEQYF. CDR3 DNA: TGTGCCAGCAGCCCGACCCCCCCTCGGGGATACGAGCAGTACTTC.

The genes are TRBV28 and TRBJ2-7; no definite D call. Germline CDR1 MDHEN, CDR2 SYDVKM. This CDR3 region has 13 residues. V was trimmed by 6 bases and J by 0 bases, leaving 9 bases between them. CDR3 nucleotides: TGTGCCAGCAGCCCCGGCGTCTCCTACGAGCAGTACTTC. Protein: CASSPGVSYEQYF.

This chain uses TRBV29-1 with TRBJ2-2, with 10 bases matching TRBD2. CDR3 length: 15 amino acids. Trimming removed 2 bases from V and 6 bases from J; junction bases left unmatched: 6. The germline gives CDR1 SQVTM, CDR2 ANQGSEA. This CDR3 is CSVELAGAPAGELFF. The DNA of the CDR3 is TGCAGCGTTGAACTAGCGGGAGCCCCGGCCGGGGAGCTGTTTTTT.

The chain has TRBV6-1 and TRBJ2-6; 10 nucleotides match TRBD2. The J segment lost 0 bases and the V segment lost 6 bases, leaving 8 bases of the junction unmatched. The CDR3 spans 18 residues. Germline loops: CDR1 MNHNS, CDR2 SASEGT. This CDR3 is CASRESSGSFSGANVLTF. The CDR3 DNA is TGTGCCAGCAGGGAATCTAGCGGGAGTTTCTCTGGGGCCAACGTCCTGACTTTC.

In its sample, this clone was seen once. The chain carries TRBV27 and TRBJ2-1; D gene ambiguous. The V end lost 3 bases, the J end lost 4 bases, and 13 bases lay between the germline ends. This CDR3 is 15 amino acids long. Germline V gene sequence: CDR1 MNHEY, CDR2 SMNVEV (reference sequence). CDR3 nucleotide sequence: TGTGCCAGCAGTTTTGCGCCCGGACCATACAATGAGCAGTTCTTC. It yields the protein CASSFAPGPYNEQFF.

The V and J genes are TRBV18 and TRBJ2-2; the D is unclear. The CDR3 sequence is 16 residues long. V gave up 2 bases and J gave up 2 bases, with 12 bases separating them. Germline-derived CDR1 and CDR2 are KGHSH and LQKENI. CDR3 sequence: CASSPSRLGNTGELFF. The CDR3 nucleotides are TGTGCCAGCTCACCAAGTCGGCTGGGAAACACCGGGGAGCTGTTTTTT.

The chain combines TRBV7-3 with TRBJ2-7, with D perhaps TRBD2 (6 bases). Germline-derived CDR1 and CDR2 are SGHTA and FQGTGA. V lost 3 bases to trimming and J lost 5 bases, with 14 bases between them. The CDR3 sequence is 14 residues long. The CDR3 sequence is CASSFTSTGDEQYF. The CDR3 nucleotides read TGTGCCAGCAGCTTCACCTCTACGGGGGACGAGCAGTACTTC.

The V and J genes are TRBV24-1 and TRBJ2-5; 12 nucleotides match TRBD2. J lost 4 bases, V lost 4 bases, and 3 bases had no gene match. The CDR3 is 15 residues long. Germline CDR1 is KGHDR and CDR2 is SFDVKD. The CDR3 protein is CATSDPGLAGETQYF. CDR3 nucleotides: TGTGCCACCAGTGACCCGGGACTAGCGGGAGAGACCCAGTACTTC.

In this sample, this clone turned up a few times. The CDR3 sequence is CASSQPVPGGRTEAFF. In DNA form, the CDR3 reads TGTGCCAGCAGCCAACCTGTCCCCGGGGGAAGGACTGAAGCTTTCTTT. J is TRBJ1-1 and V is TRBV14; D might be TRBD1 (5 bases). V lost 2 bases and J 5 bases, leaving 18 bases between the germline ends. Germline V gives CDR1 SGHDN, CDR2 FVKESK. CDR3 size: 16 residues.

The chain couples TRBV7-6 to TRBJ2-6; 7 bases line up with TRBD1. CDR1 SGHVS and CDR2 FNYEAQ come from the germline V gene. This CDR3 is 19 amino acids long. V lost 5 bases and J lost 0; bases outside the gene matches: 13. In nucleotides, the CDR3 is TGTGCCAGCAGCCCAGAGGGGACAGCCATTTACTCTGGGGCCAACGTCCTGACTTTC. Amino acid sequence: CASSPEGTAIYSGANVLTF.

This clone has only a few counts. As DNA, the CDR3 is TGTGCAAGGGTGCAGGGACTAGACGGGAGCCTCCTCGGGGCCTACAATGAGCAGTTCTTC. This sequence encodes CARVQGLDGSLLGAYNEQFF. The V call is TRBV14, the J call TRBJ2-1; 8 bases match TRBD2. This CDR3 is 20 amino acids long. Germline V CDR1 and CDR2: SGHDN, FVKESK.

Here the CDR3 reads CASSSVGFEQFF. As DNA, the CDR3 is TGTGCCAGCAGCTCCGTGGGGTTTGAGCAGTTCTTC. The chain couples TRBV7-2 to TRBJ2-1; D gene ambiguous. CDR3 length: 12 residues. Trimming left V 4 bases short and J 9 bases short, with 10 bases between. Germline V gene lookup returns CDR1 SGHTA and CDR2 FQGNSA.

The chain carries TRBV6-5 and TRBJ1-5; D gene unclear. The germline V and J ends were trimmed by 0 bases and 3 bases, with 3 bases remaining between them. Germline CDR1 MNHEY, CDR2 SVGAGI. The CDR3 covers 13 residues. CDR3 DNA: TGTGCCAGCAGTTACTCGCTCAATCAGCCCCAGCATTTT. Translating gives CASSYSLNQPQHF.

V usage is TRBV2 and J usage is TRBJ2-1, with 11 nucleotides matching TRBD2. The V and J ends lost 4 bases and 15 bases, in that order; junction bases with no gene match: 2. Germline V gene sequence: CDR1 SNHLY, CDR2 FYNNEI. This CDR3 region has 11 residues. In DNA, the CDR3 is TGTGCCAGCAGTGTAGCGGGAGGGTTGTTCTTC. This gives the protein CASSVAGGLFF. The variable domain in full, completed from reference TRBV2 and TRBJ2-1, reads EPEVTQTPSHQVTQMGQEVILRCVPISNHLYFYWYRQILGQKVEFLVSFYNNEISEKSEIFDDQFSVERPDGSNFTLKIRSTKLEDSAMYFCASSVAGGLFFGPGTRLTVL.

The V call is TRBV6-2 or TRBV6-3, the J call TRBJ2-1, with D maybe TRBD2 (5 bases). CDR1 is MNHEY and CDR2 is SVGEGT in the germline V gene. The CDR3 length is 13 residues. V was clipped by 5 bases and J by 9 bases, with 14 bases between them. The CDR3 sequence is CASSGAAAGEQFF. Here the CDR3 DNA reads TGTGCCAGCAGTGGCGCGGCGGCGGGTGAGCAGTTCTTC.